This T cell receptor beta chain was sequenced during a study of blood T cells in healthy people across ages. This clonotype showed up just a few times. A second PCR of about 7 to 12 cycles used a sample-barcoded 5' primer and a J-beta primer mix. One entry per CDR3 protein results from TCRdb running MiXCR on the 5' RACE reads. Of about 930,000 distinct CDR3 sequences in the sample, almost 30% were seen once. The CDR3 has 15 amino acids. Germline assignment: CDR1 SEHNR and CDR2 FQNEAQ (reference sequence). The data also belong to a second study, concerning T cells of mothers and their children.

The TCR sequence derives from a middle-aged woman in good health. The chain links TRBV7-9 to TRBJ2-1; the match to TRBD1 covers 9 bases. The closer fit of TRBJ2-7 to the DNA end suggests the J call may be wrong. The sequenced sample consisted of blood. CDR3 amino acids: CASSPDRGSYNEQYF. CDR3 nucleotides: TGTGCCAGCAGCCCCGACAGGGGGTCCTACAATGAGCAGTACTTC.